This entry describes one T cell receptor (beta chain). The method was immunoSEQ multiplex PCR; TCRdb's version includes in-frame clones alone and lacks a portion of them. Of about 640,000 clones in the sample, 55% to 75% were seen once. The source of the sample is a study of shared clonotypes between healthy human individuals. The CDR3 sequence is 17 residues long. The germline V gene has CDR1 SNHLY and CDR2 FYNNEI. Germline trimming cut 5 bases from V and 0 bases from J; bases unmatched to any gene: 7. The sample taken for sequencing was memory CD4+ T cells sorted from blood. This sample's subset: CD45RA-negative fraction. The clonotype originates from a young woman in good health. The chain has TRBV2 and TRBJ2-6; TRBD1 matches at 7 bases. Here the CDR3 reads CASSRDSRFSGANVLTF. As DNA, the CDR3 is TGTGCCAGCAGTCGGGACAGCCGATTCTCTGGGGCCAACGTCCTGACTTTC. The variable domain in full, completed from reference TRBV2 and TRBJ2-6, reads EPEVTQTPSHQVTQMGQEVILRCVPISNHLYFYWYRQILGQKVEFLVSFYNNEISEKSEIFDDQFSVERPDGSNFTLKIRSTKLEDSAMYFCASSRDSRFSGANVLTFGAGSRLTVL.